These T cell receptor beta chains were read from a single sample in a study of CD8 T cells in ankylosing spondylitis. TCRdb reprocessed the 5' RACE reads via MiXCR and lists one record per CDR3 protein. This sample carries hundreds of thousands of distinct CDR3 sequences, around 11% of them seen once, and the ten largest clones take 0.51%. Sequencing was performed on blood, either unsorted or a sorted T cell fraction (not recorded which). The receptor source for this set is a male donor with ankylosing spondylitis. The CDR3 runs from the conserved cysteine through the conserved F or W. The D gene is left open where the match is weak. Clone size is given for some rows only: seen once, a few or many times, or a class if the clone is expanded.

v_call	clone_size	d_call	j_call	cdr3_nt	cdr3_aa
TRBV7-2	many	-	TRBJ2-6	TGTGCCAGCAGTCCTTCAGGGAACTCTGGGGCCAACGTCCTGACTTTC	CASSPSGNSGANVLTF
TRBV5-6	-	-	TRBJ1-4	TGTGCCAGCAGCTTGCACCGGGACAATAATGAAAAACTGTTTTTT	CASSLHRDNNEKLFF
TRBV28	-	-	TRBJ2-3	TGTGCCAGCAGTTTAGCCAGGGTCGACGCAGATACGCAGTATTTT	CASSLARVDADTQYF
TRBV4-2	many	-	TRBJ2-7	TGTGCCAGCAGCCAAAGGGCGTCCTACGAGCAGTACTTC	CASSQRASYEQYF
TRBV5-1	many	TRBD2	TRBJ2-2	TGCGCCAGCAGCTCCCCGGGACTAGCGGGAGACGGGGAGCTGTTTTTT	CASSSPGLAGDGELFF
TRBV6-6	-	-	TRBJ2-2	TGTGCCAGCAGAGCCGCAGGGGAGCTGTTTTTT	CASRAAGELFF
TRBV29-1	many	TRBD1	TRBJ1-1	TGCAGCGTTCGACAGGGGGCAGGTGGGAAAGCTTTCTTT	CSVRQGAGGKAFF
TRBV4-3	few	-	TRBJ1-6	TGCGCCAGCAGCCAAGAAGGGATGCTGGCGACAGTCAGGCCCCTCCACTTT	CASSQEGMLATVRPLHF
TRBV12-3/TRBV12-4	-	-	TRBJ1-1	TGTGCCAGCAGTTTAAGGACAGAAATGAACACTGAAGCTTTCTTT	CASSLRTEMNTEAFF
TRBV20-1	many	-	TRBJ2-5	TGCAGTGCTAGAGATCTGGGACTAGAGACCCAGTACTTC	CSARDLGLETQYF
TRBV6-2/TRBV6-3	few	-	TRBJ1-2	TGTGCCAGCAGTGATTTCTATGGCTACACCTTC	CASSDFYGYTF
TRBV7-3	-	TRBD1	TRBJ1-1	TGTGCCAGCAGCAAGACAGGGGTAGACACTGAAGCTTTCTTT	CASSKTGVDTEAFF
TRBV20-1	few	-	TRBJ2-2	TGCAGTGCTAGAGAGAGGGGAAAGGGGTCAGGGGCTGGGTACGGGGAGCTGTTTTTT	CSARERGKGSGAGYGELFF
TRBV9	few	TRBD2	TRBJ2-1	TGTGCCAGCAGCGTAGCGTCGGGAGGTGAGCAGTTCTTC	CASSVASGGEQFF
TRBV20-1	-	TRBD2	TRBJ2-7	TGCAGTGCTACGACTAGCGGGATAGTAAAGTCGTACTTC	CSATTSGIVKSYF